This T cell receptor (beta chain) stems from a study of tumor and adjacent non-tumor tissue in lung cancer. As for the study in general: Aged about 30 to 85 years, patients included 9 to 11 men and a few women with stage I to III disease. Study findings and constraints: Significantly higher TCR diversity was found in tumor than normal lung. Normal lung showed higher cumulative top 100 clone frequency than tumor.

TCRbeta libraries were built with three rounds of nested PCR, modified from ARM-PCR. One entry per CDR3 protein, called by TCRdb with MiXCR from the multiplex PCR reads. The sample includes under 75,000 distinct CDR3 sequences, 55% to 70% seen only once; the top ten take around a quarter. A note on this clonotype: Its antigen is as yet unknown. Its ends do not fully match the called genes, so a read error is possible.

The CDR3 runs to 15 residues. CDR1 is MNHEY, CDR2 SVGEGT, per germline. This sample's RNA came from whole unsorted tissue. More than 3 cm separated this lung sample from the edge of the tumor. Chemotherapy-naive patients with new lung cancer underwent thoracic surgery in China, August–November 2014. The J gene is TRBJ2-7, the V gene TRBV6-2 or TRBV6-3; D perhaps matches TRBD2 (5 bases). The sequence came from a woman in her forties or fifties with non-small cell lung cancer. Sequencing input: distant non-tumor lung tissue. The CDR3 coding sequence is TGTGCCAGCAGTTACTCGTGGGCCAACTCCTACGAGCGGTATTTC. It encodes CASSYSWANSYERYF.